This T cell receptor beta chain was identified during a study of CD8+ T cells in alopecia areata. Study-level background: Twice daily, treated patients received 5 to 10 mg of oral tofacitinib.

The investigators collected lesional scalp punch biopsies and peripheral blood from alopecia areata patients. Extraction of RNA preceded its reverse transcription into cDNA, which served as the sequencing template. Measured with immunoSEQ multiplex PCR; TCRdb has only the in-frame clones, and not every one. The sample records approximately 61,000 clones, around 96% being singletons. CDR1 and CDR2 from the germline V gene are LGHNA and YNFKEQ. Trimming left V 4 bases short and J 1 base short, with 18 bases between. The CDR3 contains 17 residues. The receptor was isolated from a human donor with alopecia areata. The V gene is TRBV4-2, the J gene TRBJ2-3; no definite D call. Sequencing was performed on CD8+ T cells sorted from blood, taken at week 0. CDR3 protein: CASSRPIHGRGTDTQYF. Written as DNA, the CDR3 is TGTGCCAGCAGCCGTCCTATACATGGTAGGGGCACAGATACGCAGTATTTT.